This T cell receptor beta chain appears in the sequencing data of a study of shared clonotypes between healthy human individuals. The naive CD8 population came from CD45RO-negative cells selected for CCR7, without terminally differentiated effector memory CD45RA+ cells. The CDR3 is 11 residues long. Germline values: CDR1 LNHNV, CDR2 YYDKDF (reference sequence). Trimming removed 6 bases at V and 10 bases at J, with 12 bases between. The method was immunoSEQ multiplex PCR; TCRdb's version includes in-frame clones alone and lacks a portion of them. The repertoire has around 2,000,000 clones, 90% to 95% of them found once; the top ten carry 1.5% to 2%. Points from the study as a whole: Despite large depth, sorted-subset datasets appeared incompletely sequenced. Richness estimates generally favored naive over memory subsets. Among non-shared clonotypes, generation probabilities were lower than among those shared by all four donors.

This clone was picked up a small number of times. Its antigen is undetermined. The receptor was isolated from a man in his late teens or twenties in good health. Some clones in this sample may be carry-over from other donors' samples. Sequencing input: naive CD8+ T cells from PBMCs. The chain has TRBV15 and TRBJ1-1; D perhaps matches TRBD1 (5 bases). DNA for the CDR3: TGTGCCACCAGATTGGGGGGATCAGCTTTCTTT. This gives the protein CATRLGGSAFF.